Listed below are T cell receptor beta chains from one sample, sequenced in a study of T cell responses to AZD1222 COVID-19 vaccine. Profiled with immunoSEQ multiplex PCR; TCRdb holds only in-frame clones, not every one. The data contain about 210,000 clones, approximately 92% of them singletons. The sequenced sample was peripheral blood, obtained on day 0 of AZD1222 vaccination. All receptors derive from an adult in good health. Each CDR3 is given with its conserved first and last residue.

J: TRBJ1-4
V: TRBV28
CDR3: CASSPDRASNEKLFF

J: TRBJ1-6
V: TRBV6-4
CDR3: CASSEGQGYNSPLHF

J: TRBJ1-6
V: TRBV6-1
CDR3: CASSRDRDNSPLHF

J: TRBJ1-1
V: TRBV6-5
CDR3: CASSNRGNTEAFF

J: TRBJ1-3
V: TRBV5-1
CDR3: CASSSNWVSGNTIYF

J: TRBJ2-4
V: TRBV27
CDR3: CASSSGSSKNIQYF

J: TRBJ2-7
V: TRBV30
CDR3: CAWSATAGLSSYEQYF

J: TRBJ1-2
V: TRBV14
CDR3: CASSPSGGYGYTF

J: TRBJ2-7
V: TRBV6-6
CDR3: CASSPRQGAAYEQYF

J: TRBJ1-5
V: TRBV10-2
CDR3: CASKSGGYQPQHF

J: TRBJ1-5
V: TRBV2
CDR3: CASSERWYFRDGNQPQHF

J: TRBJ2-1
V: TRBV5-8
CDR3: CASSRVTSSYNEQFF

J: TRBJ1-3
V: TRBV6-2/TRBV6-3
CDR3: CASSEQGTSGNTIYF

J: TRBJ1-2
V: TRBV28
CDR3: CASWEGLYYGYTF

J: TRBJ1-2
V: TRBV6-5
CDR3: CASTLDRSGYTF

J: TRBJ2-5
V: TRBV3-1/TRBV3-2
CDR3: CASSPLAGEGETQYF

J: TRBJ1-2
V: TRBV4-2
CDR3: CASSQEKGNYGYTF

J: TRBJ1-2
V: TRBV4-1
CDR3: CASSQVPGRGIDGYTF

J: TRBJ2-4
V: TRBV28
CDR3: CASSDAGTARENIQYF

J: TRBJ2-7
V: TRBV18
CDR3: CASSPYSLVQYEQYF

J: TRBJ1-1
V: TRBV5-6
CDR3: CASSTRRSSQAFF

J: TRBJ1-3
V: TRBV7-2
CDR3: CASSVSRNSGNTIYF

J: TRBJ1-1
V: TRBV5-1
CDR3: CASSKVQGWGTEAFF

J: TRBJ1-2
V: TRBV5-1
CDR3: CASNPIPGVEGYGYTF

J: TRBJ2-1
V: TRBV19
CDR3: CASRGGGLWGEQFF

J: TRBJ1-2
V: TRBV9
CDR3: CASSDRTDFYGYTF

J: TRBJ1-2
V: TRBV15
CDR3: CATSRGLGRTYGYTF

J: TRBJ2-7
V: TRBV3-1/TRBV3-2
CDR3: CASSLTGGGEQYF

J: TRBJ2-7
V: TRBV5-1
CDR3: CASSLEDRANDEQYF

J: TRBJ1-4
V: TRBV11-2
CDR3: CASNFGGTNEKLFF

J: TRBJ2-5
V: TRBV28
CDR3: CASSHAGTSGETQYF

J: TRBJ1-2
V: TRBV4-3
CDR3: CASSQEAGWYPGYTF

J: TRBJ1-2
V: TRBV24-1
CDR3: CATSEGQGKWGGYGYTF

J: TRBJ2-7
V: TRBV7-2
CDR3: CASSRRQASYEQYF

J: TRBJ2-5
V: TRBV5-6
CDR3: CASSFGSSGVGETQYF

J: TRBJ1-1
V: TRBV12-3/TRBV12-4
CDR3: CASSFPVGTEAFF

J: TRBJ2-4
V: TRBV15
CDR3: CATSRGGIPFGIQYF

J: TRBJ1-2
V: TRBV20-1
CDR3: CSEAGAYGYTF

J: TRBJ1-1
V: TRBV6-5
CDR3: CATHRGLNTEAFF

J: TRBJ1-1
V: TRBV27
CDR3: CAAGVSPVTEAFF

J: TRBJ2-5
V: TRBV6-2/TRBV6-3
CDR3: CASSYFGRGDQETQYF

J: TRBJ2-1
V: TRBV19
CDR3: CASSIDARSPYNEQFF

J: TRBJ2-3
V: TRBV9
CDR3: CASRGTFTDTQYF

J: TRBJ1-2
V: TRBV3-1/TRBV3-2
CDR3: CASSQGGPNYGYTF

J: TRBJ1-3
V: TRBV19
CDR3: CASTPSGNTIYF

J: TRBJ2-2
V: TRBV12-3/TRBV12-4
CDR3: CASNSGGTGELFF

J: TRBJ2-1
V: TRBV9
CDR3: CASSTTGDKAYNEQFF

J: TRBJ2-5
V: TRBV30
CDR3: CAWSRTSGTQYF

J: TRBJ2-7
V: TRBV12-3/TRBV12-4
CDR3: CASSLTGAEQYF

J: TRBJ1-5
V: TRBV4-2
CDR3: CASSQATGVQPQHF

J: TRBJ2-3
V: TRBV9
CDR3: CASRKSVAGHTDTQYF

J: TRBJ2-2
V: TRBV7-9
CDR3: CASNSGTGDTGELFF

J: TRBJ1-2
V: TRBV6-1
CDR3: CASSEEGRERYGYTF

J: TRBJ2-2
V: TRBV6-4
CDR3: CASSPTPGTGELFF

J: TRBJ1-2
V: TRBV30
CDR3: CAWSEGYGYTF

J: TRBJ2-2
V: TRBV5-1
CDR3: CASSLSLSAGTGELFF